The 3 T cell receptor beta chains in this list originate from one sample, sequenced in a study of a mutant IDH1 vaccine in newly diagnosed glioma. Time point described: baseline, week 1 (first vaccination visit). Treatment: pre-vaccination baseline after standard-of-care therapy. TCRdb's copy holds only in-frame clones and misses some; the assay was immunoSEQ multiplex PCR. The profile shows 30,000 to 40,000 clones, 78% of them singletons. Here the sequenced sample was PBMCs, taken from a glioma patient treated with radiotherapy, temozolomide or both. These receptors all stem from a man aged 35-49 years with glioma. Some clones in this sample may be carry-over from other donors' samples.

The chain joins TRBV18 to TRBJ2-2; D is unclear. This CDR3 spans 11 amino acids. CDR1 and CDR2 from the germline V gene are KGHSH and LQKENI. The germline V and J ends were trimmed by 3 bases and 5 bases, with 1 base remaining between them. The CDR3 nucleotides are TGTGCCAGCTCACCGACCGGGGAGCTGTTTTTT. Amino acids: CASSPTGELFF.

In its sample, this clone was seen a few times. This chain uses TRBV28 with TRBJ2-2; D unresolved. Trimming shortened V by 5 bases and J by 2 bases, and 3 bases separated the two germline ends. Germline CDR1 MDHEN, CDR2 SYDVKM. This CDR3 spans 12 amino acids. The CDR3 DNA reads as TGTGCCAGCAGTATCAACACCGGGGAGCTGTTTTTT. As protein: CASSINTGELFF.

V gene TRBV9 combines with J gene TRBJ1-4; 7 nucleotides line up with TRBD1. This CDR3 has 14 residues. V lost 0 bases and J lost 5; bases outside the gene matches: 1. Germline V gene sequence: CDR1 SGDLS, CDR2 YYNGEE. Here the CDR3 reads CASSVAGGNEKLFF. DNA of the CDR3: TGTGCCAGCAGCGTAGCAGGGGGGAATGAAAAACTGTTTTTT.